What follows are 13 T cell receptor beta chains derived from one specimen sequenced in a study of spatial heterogeneity in lung cancer. The time point was: sample taken at primary tumor resection. Each CDR3 protein gets one entry after TCRdb re-called the 5' RACE reads with MiXCR. Among about 12,000 distinct CDR3 sequences listed, roughly 6.6% were seen once. Which antigens these TCRs recognize remains unknown. Findings of the study overall: One measure, the expanded intratumoral alpha and beta TCR count, tracked tumor mutation counts.

The sequencing here drew on lung tumor tissue, taken at surgery. These receptors all come from a female donor with early-stage non-small cell lung cancer.

This clonotype was seen at least ten times. The chain is built from TRBV12-3 or TRBV12-4 and TRBJ1-5; 8 bases match TRBD1. The CDR3 runs 14 residues. The V gene end was trimmed by 4 bases and the J gene end by 4 bases; junction bases not matched to a gene: 3. The CDR3 here is CASSSRTGNQPQHF. The CDR3 DNA sequence: TGTGCCAGCAGTTCTCGGACAGGGAATCAGCCCCAGCATTTT.

This clonotype ranks as medium-sized (0.01 to 0.1%). The chain has TRBV5-1 and TRBJ2-3; D may be TRBD1 or TRBD2 (5 bases each). In germline, CDR1 is SGHRS, CDR2 YFSETQ. This CDR3 region has 15 residues. V was clipped by 1 base and J by 0 bases, with 9 bases between them. CDR3 sequence: CASSLQEGSTDTQYF. In nucleotides, the CDR3 is TGCGCCAGCAGCTTGCAAGAGGGGAGCACAGATACGCAGTATTTT.

In its sample, this clonotype ranks as medium-sized. This chain links TRBV5-4 with TRBJ1-1; D may be TRBD1 (6 bases). The V and J ends lost 0 bases and 0 bases respectively, with 18 bases between them. Germline assignment: CDR1 SGHNT and CDR2 YYREEE (reference sequence). The CDR3 contains 18 residues. CDR3 residues: CASSLDGQGTRMNTEAFF. CDR3 in DNA: TGTGCCAGCAGCTTGGATGGTCAGGGGACCCGGATGAACACTGAAGCTTTCTTT.

There are many counts of this clonotype. The V gene is TRBV7-6, the J gene TRBJ2-2; no firm D call. CDR3 length equals 13 residues. The V gene's germline CDR1 is SGHVS and CDR2 FNYEAQ. Trimming stripped 2 bases from V and 6 bases from J, with 7 bases between. CDR3 sequence reads: CASSLSRAGELFF. The CDR3 coding sequence is TGTGCCAGCAGCTTAAGCCGGGCCGGGGAGCTGTTTTTT.

This clonotype was seen at least ten times. This chain links TRBV29-1 with TRBJ1-1; D possibly corresponds to TRBD1 (5 bases). V gave up 3 bases and J gave up 0 bases, with 14 bases separating them. Germline V lookup: CDR1 SQVTM, CDR2 ANQGSEA. The CDR3 length is 15 residues. As DNA, the CDR3 is TGCAGCGTTGATGCAGGGTGGGCAATGAACACTGAAGCTTTCTTT. Translated: CSVDAGWAMNTEAFF. Looking up the rest from reference TRBV29-1 and TRBJ1-1 gives the full variable domain: SAVISQKPSRDICQRGTSLTIQCQVDSQVTMMFWYRQQPGQSLTLIATANQGSEATYESGFVIDKFPISRPNLTFSTLTVSNMSPEDSSIYLCSVDAGWAMNTEAFFGQGTRLTVV.

By frequency in the sample, this clonotype is medium-sized. The chain combines TRBV5-6 with TRBJ1-5; 7 bases match TRBD1. V dropped 5 bases and J dropped 1; count of bases not matched to a gene: 6. The CDR3 has 15 residues. Looked up from germline, CDR1 is SGHDT and CDR2 is YYEEEE. CDR3 region: CASSHRGWSNQPQHF. In DNA form, the CDR3 reads TGTGCCAGCAGTCACAGGGGATGGAGCAATCAGCCCCAGCATTTT. The complete variable domain, with remaining parts taken from reference TRBV5-6 and TRBJ1-5, reads DAGVTQSPTHLIKTRGQQVTLRCSPKSGHDTVSWYQQALGQGPQFIFQYYEEEERQRGNFPDRFSGHQFPNYSSELNVNALLLGDSALYLCASSHRGWSNQPQHFGDGTRLSIL.

This clonotype counts as medium-sized. V is TRBV7-2 and J is TRBJ1-5, with D maybe TRBD1 (5 bases). CDR1 and CDR2 (germline): SGHTA, FQGNSA. CDR3 length: 16 residues. Trimming removed 0 bases at V and 7 bases at J, with 16 bases between. In DNA form, the CDR3 reads TGTGCCAGCAGCTTAGCAGGGACCGCTGGTGTGCAGCCCCAGCATTTT. It encodes CASSLAGTAGVQPQHF.

The chain recombines TRBV30 with TRBJ2-3; D uncertain. V shed 4 bases and J shed 2 bases, with 10 bases lying between them. CDR1 GTSNPN and CDR2 SVGIG come from the germline V gene (reference sequence). There are 13 residues in the CDR3. The CDR3 coding sequence is TGTGCCTGGATGGAGTATCCCACAGATACGCAGTATTTT. The encoded protein is CAWMEYPTDTQYF. Looking up the rest from reference TRBV30 and TRBJ2-3 gives the full variable domain: SQTIHQWPATLVQPVGSPLSLECTVEGTSNPNLYWYRQAAGRGLQLLFYSVGIGQISSEVPQNLSASRPQDRQFILSSKKLLLSDSGFYLCAWMEYPTDTQYFGPGTRLTVL.

This clonotype ranks as medium-sized. The CDR3 DNA reads as TGTGCCAGCAGTTCCGGGAGACGACAGGGGCAGCCCCAGCATTTT. It codes for CASSSGRRQGQPQHF. This chain links TRBV27 with TRBJ1-5; 8 bases match TRBD1. The length of the CDR3 is 15 residues. The V gene end was trimmed by 4 bases and the J gene end by 7 bases; junction bases not matched to a gene: 9. Germline-derived CDR1 and CDR2 are MNHEY and SMNVEV (reference sequence).

This clonotype was seen ten or more times. The J gene is TRBJ2-1, the V gene TRBV6-5; 10 bases agree with TRBD1. Germline V gene sequence: CDR1 MNHEY, CDR2 SVGAGI. V lost 6 bases to trimming and J lost 8 bases; unmatched junction nucleotides: 13. The CDR3 extends over 16 amino acids. In DNA form, the CDR3 reads TGTGCCAGCAGCCTAAACCCGGGACAGGGGTGGGATGAGCAGTTCTTC. Translating it yields CASSLNPGQGWDEQFF.

The chain uses TRBV28 and TRBJ2-7; D ambiguous. Germline V gene sequence: CDR1 MDHEN, CDR2 SYDVKM. V was shortened by 5 bases and J by 4 bases, with 6 bases between the two germline ends. The CDR3 spans 11 residues. CDR3 in DNA: TGTGCCAGCAGTGTCCTTTACGAGCAGTACTTC. This gives the protein CASSVLYEQYF.

Many counts were recorded for this clonotype. The chain is built from TRBV10-3 and TRBJ2-7, with a weak D call TRBD2 (5 bases). The CDR3 is 12 residues long. V was clipped by 6 bases and J by 7 bases, with 13 bases between them. Germline V gene data show CDR1 as ENHRY and CDR2 as SYGVKD. CDR3 coding DNA: TGTGCCATCAGCCTAAACCGGGGAGAGCAGTACTTC. As protein: CAISLNRGEQYF.

This clonotype was recorded many times. The chain uses TRBV5-1 and TRBJ1-1; possible D gene TRBD1, 6 bases. V lost 4 bases and J lost 2, with 9 bases in between. Per the germline V gene, CDR1 is SGHRS and CDR2 is YFSETQ. This CDR3 contains 13 residues. CDR3 sequence: CASSEQGNTEAFF. In DNA, the CDR3 is TGCGCCAGCAGCGAACAGGGAAACACTGAAGCTTTCTTT.